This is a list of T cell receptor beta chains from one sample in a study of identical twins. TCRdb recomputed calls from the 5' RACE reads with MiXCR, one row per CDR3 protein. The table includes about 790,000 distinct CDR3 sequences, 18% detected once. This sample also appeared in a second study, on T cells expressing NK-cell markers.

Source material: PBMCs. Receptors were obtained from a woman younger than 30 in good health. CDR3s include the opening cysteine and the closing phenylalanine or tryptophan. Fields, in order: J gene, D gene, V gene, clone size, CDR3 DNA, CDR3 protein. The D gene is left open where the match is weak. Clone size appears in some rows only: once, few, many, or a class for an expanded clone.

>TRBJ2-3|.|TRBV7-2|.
TGTGCCAGCAGCTTTAGAGGGACCAACACAGATACGCAGTATTTT
CASSFRGTNTDTQYF
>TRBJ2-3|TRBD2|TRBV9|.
TGTGCCAGCAGCGACGGGACTAGAGGAAATACGCAGTATTTT
CASSDGTRGNTQYF
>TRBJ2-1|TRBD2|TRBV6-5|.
TGTGCCAGCAGTTACTCGATAGCGGGAGACACAGAGCAGTTCTTC
CASSYSIAGDTEQFF
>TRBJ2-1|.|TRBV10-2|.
TGCGCCAGCAGACCCTTTGGAGGGACGGGTTACAATGAGCAGTTCTTC
CASRPFGGTGYNEQFF
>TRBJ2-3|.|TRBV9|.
TGTGCCAGCAGCGTAGACGGGGCCGCTAGCACAGATACGCAGTATTTT
CASSVDGAASTDTQYF
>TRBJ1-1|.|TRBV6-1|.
TGTGCCAGCAGTGATCACCTACAGGGTTCCGCTTTCTTT
CASSDHLQGSAFF
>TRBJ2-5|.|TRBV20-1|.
TGCAGTGCCGGAAGACTAGAAGGGGAGACCCAGTACTTC
CSAGRLEGETQYF
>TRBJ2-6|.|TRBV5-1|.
TGCGCCAGCAGCCCCGGACAGACCTCTGGGGCCAACGTCCTGACTTTC
CASSPGQTSGANVLTF
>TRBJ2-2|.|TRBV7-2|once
TGTGCCAGCAGCTTAGTTTCCCCCCCCGGGGAGCTGTTTTTT
CASSLVSPPGELFF
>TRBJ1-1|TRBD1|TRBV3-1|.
TGTGCCAGCAGCCAAGGGACAGGGATGGACACTGAAGCTTTCTTT
CASSQGTGMDTEAFF
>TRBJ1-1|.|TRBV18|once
TGTGCCAGCTCACCCTTGCCTATGAACACTGAAGCTTTCTTT
CASSPLPMNTEAFF
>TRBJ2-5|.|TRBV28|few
TGTGCCAGCAGTTTTACCAGGGAAGAGACCCAGTACTTC
CASSFTREETQYF
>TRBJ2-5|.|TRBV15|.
TGTGCCACCAGCACCCCCCTAGCGCGACAAGAGACCCAGTACTTC
CATSTPLARQETQYF
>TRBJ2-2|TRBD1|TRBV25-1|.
TGTGCCAGCACCGACAGGGACACCGGGGAGCTGTTTTTT
CASTDRDTGELFF
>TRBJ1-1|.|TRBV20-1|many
TGCAGTGCTAGAGAGGGGGTCACTGAAGCTTTCTTT
CSAREGVTEAFF
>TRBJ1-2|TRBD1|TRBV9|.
TGTGCCAGCAGCCCCCGCAGGACGCAGGGGGATGGCTACACCTTC
CASSPRRTQGDGYTF
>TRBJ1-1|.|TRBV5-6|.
TGTGCCAGCGCCTGGGGCCTTCTTGAGGGCGTAGCTTTCTTT
CASAWGLLEGVAFF
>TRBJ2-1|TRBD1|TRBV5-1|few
TGCGCCAGCAGCTTGCGGCAGGGGGTGGACAATGAGCAGTTCTTC
CASSLRQGVDNEQFF
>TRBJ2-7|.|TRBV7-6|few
TGTGCCAGCAGCGCTTCGAGCGGAACCTACGAGCAGTACTTC
CASSASSGTYEQYF
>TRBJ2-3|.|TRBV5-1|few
TGCGCCAGCAGCTTGGCCTACGCCTGGGATACGCAGTATTTT
CASSLAYAWDTQYF
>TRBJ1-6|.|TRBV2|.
TGTGCCAGCAGTGAAGGAGGACACCCGGGGCATTCACCCCTCCACTTT
CASSEGGHPGHSPLHF
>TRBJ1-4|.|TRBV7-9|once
TGTGCCAGCAGCTTGGCTCCGGCGACTAATGAAAAACTGTTTTTT
CASSLAPATNEKLFF
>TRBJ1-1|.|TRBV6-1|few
TGTGCCAGCAGCATCACCAGGGACACTGAAGCTTTCTTT
CASSITRDTEAFF
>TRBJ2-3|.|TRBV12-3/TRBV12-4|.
TGTGCCAGCAGTCTAAGACTACAGTGGTCAACAGATACGCAGTATTTT
CASSLRLQWSTDTQYF
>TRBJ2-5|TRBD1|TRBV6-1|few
TGTGCCAGCAGTCGGGACAGAGATGGAGGAGAGACCCAGTACTTC
CASSRDRDGGETQYF
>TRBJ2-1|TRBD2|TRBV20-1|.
TGCAGTGCTAGAGTAGCGGGGGGGCCCCGGGAGCAGTTCTTC
CSARVAGGPREQFF
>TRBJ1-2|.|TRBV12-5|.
TGTGCTAGTGGTTTGTCCGGGGGTGGCTACACCTTC
CASGLSGGGYTF
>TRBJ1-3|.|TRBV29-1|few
TGCAGCGTTGAAGATAGGAAGGGCAACTCTGGAAACACCATATATTTT
CSVEDRKGNSGNTIYF
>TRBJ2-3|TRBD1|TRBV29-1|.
TGCAGCGTAAGGACAGGGCCAGATACGCAGTATTTT
CSVRTGPDTQYF
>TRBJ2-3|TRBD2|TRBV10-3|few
TGTGCCATCAGTCTAGCGGGGGGCGCAGGAGATACGCAGTATTTT
CAISLAGGAGDTQYF
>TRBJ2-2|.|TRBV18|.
TGTGCCAGCTCACCTGTGTATCCTTCGAACACCGGGGAGCTGTTTTTT
CASSPVYPSNTGELFF
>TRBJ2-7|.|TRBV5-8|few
TGTGCCAGCGCGAAAATGTCCAGCGCGAGAAGCGAGCAGTACTTC
CASAKMSSARSEQYF
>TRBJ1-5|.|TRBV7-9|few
TGTGCCAGCAGAAAGGACAGCAATCAGCCCCAGCATTTT
CASRKDSNQPQHF
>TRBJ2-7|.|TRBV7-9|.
TGTGCCAGCAGCGCCCCGGACAGACCGGTCGAGCAGTACTTC
CASSAPDRPVEQYF
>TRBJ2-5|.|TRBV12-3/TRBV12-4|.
TGTGCCAGCGTTGCCCAGGGGTTCCGGGAGACCCAGTACTTC
CASVAQGFRETQYF
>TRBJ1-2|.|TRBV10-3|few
TGTGCCATCAGTGAGGGCAGGACTGGAGGCTACACCTTC
CAISEGRTGGYTF
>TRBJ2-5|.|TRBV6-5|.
TGTGCCAGCAGTTATACCAGGGGTGACCAAGAGACCCAGTACTTC
CASSYTRGDQETQYF
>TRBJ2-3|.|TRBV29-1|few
TGCAGCGTTGCGCTAGCAGATACGCAGTATTTT
CSVALADTQYF
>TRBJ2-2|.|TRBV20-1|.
TGCAGTGCTAGAGATCCTGTCCTCACAGGGGAGCTGTTTTTT
CSARDPVLTGELFF
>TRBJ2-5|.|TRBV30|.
TGTGCCTGGAGTGTAAAACAAGAGACCCAGTACTTC
CAWSVKQETQYF
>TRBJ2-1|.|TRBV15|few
TGTGCCACCAGCAACCCGATGCTAGCTCACTCCTACAATGAGCAGTTCTTC
CATSNPMLAHSYNEQFF
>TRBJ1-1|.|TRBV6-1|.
TGTGCCAGCAAAATCCAGGGGATTTCATCTGAAGCTTTCTTT
CASKIQGISSEAFF
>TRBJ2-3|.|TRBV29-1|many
TGCAGCGTTGACGTGCTCGGAAGGAGAGATACGCAGTATTTT
CSVDVLGRRDTQYF
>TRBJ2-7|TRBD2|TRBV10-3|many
TGTGCCATCAGTGAGGAAGAGCGGGGGGTGAACGAGCAGTACTTC
CAISEEERGVNEQYF
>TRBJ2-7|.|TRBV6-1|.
TGTGCCAGCAGACAAACGCAGGGATCACTGACCTACGAGCAGTACTTC
CASRQTQGSLTYEQYF
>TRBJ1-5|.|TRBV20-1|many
TGCAGTGCTAGAGTTCAGTCGGCACGCAATCAGCCCCAGCATTTT
CSARVQSARNQPQHF
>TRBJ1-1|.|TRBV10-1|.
TGCGCCAGCAGTGAGTCCCCAGGGTGGGGCACTGAAGCTTTCTTT
CASSESPGWGTEAFF
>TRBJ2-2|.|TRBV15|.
TGTGCCACCAGCAGAGATTGGGGGGAGCTGTTTTTT
CATSRDWGELFF
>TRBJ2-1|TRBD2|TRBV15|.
TGTGCCACCAGTCCCCTAGCGGGGGGCCCCAATGAGCAGTTCTTC
CATSPLAGGPNEQFF
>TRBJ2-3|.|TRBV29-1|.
TGCAGCGTTGTCCGGGGCCTTTCGCCTAGCACAGATACGCAGTATTTT
CSVVRGLSPSTDTQYF
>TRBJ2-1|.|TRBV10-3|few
TGTGCCATCAGTGCCGAGAGCAGTTCCTACAATGAGCAGTTCTTC
CAISAESSSYNEQFF
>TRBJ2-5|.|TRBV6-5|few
TGTGCCAGCAGTCAGGGTTTGGAGACCCAGTACTTC
CASSQGLETQYF
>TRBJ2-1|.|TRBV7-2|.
TGTGCCAGCAGCCCAGACAGGACTTCCTACAATGAGCAGTTCTTC
CASSPDRTSYNEQFF
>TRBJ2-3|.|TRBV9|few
TGTGCCAGCAGCGTAACAAGGGGAGCGTATGCAGATACGCAGTATTTT
CASSVTRGAYADTQYF
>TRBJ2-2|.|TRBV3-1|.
TGTGCCAGCAGCCAAGACCTTAGGATCTTTGCCGGGGAGCTGTTTTTT
CASSQDLRIFAGELFF
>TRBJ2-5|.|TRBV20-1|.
TGCAGTGCTTGTGAGCGCCTACAAGAGACCCAGTACTTC
CSACERLQETQYF
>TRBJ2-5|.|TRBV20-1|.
TGCAGTGCTAGAGAGGGAGGACCCCGGCGGCCCCAGTACTTC
CSAREGGPRRPQYF
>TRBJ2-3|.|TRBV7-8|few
TGTGCCAGCAGCTTATACGGTCCAGATACGCAGTATTTT
CASSLYGPDTQYF